The rows below give T cell receptor beta chains drawn from one sample of a study of Ad26.COV2.S vaccination and SARS-CoV-2 variants. TCRdb's table, derived via immunoSEQ multiplex PCR, lists solely in-frame clones and lacks some. The table includes about 480,000 clones, around 88% detected once. The input for sequencing was peripheral blood, taken in a trial of Ad26.COV2.S vaccine versus placebo. These receptor sequences come from a person aged 18 to 59 who received the Ad26.COV2.S COVID-19 vaccine or a placebo. The CDR3 runs from the conserved cysteine through the conserved F or W. A D gene is named only where the DNA matches it firmly. Some rows have no size entry. The others give once, few or many, or a class for an expanded clone.

abundance: .; j_gene: TRBJ1-4; d_gene: .; v_gene: TRBV28; CDR3nt: TGTGCCAGCACGGGGCGGAGCGGTCTTGAAAAACTGTTTTTT; CDR3aa: CASTGRSGLEKLFF
abundance: .; j_gene: TRBJ2-1; d_gene: TRBD2; v_gene: TRBV5-4; CDR3nt: TGTGCCAGCAGCTCCCCGACTAGCGGGAGGGCCAATGAGCAGTTCTTC; CDR3aa: CASSSPTSGRANEQFF
abundance: .; j_gene: TRBJ2-7; d_gene: .; v_gene: TRBV7-2; CDR3nt: TGTGCCAGCAGCCCACATCTAATTAACAGCGCGCAGGACTACGAGCAGTACTTC; CDR3aa: CASSPHLINSAQDYEQYF
abundance: .; j_gene: TRBJ2-1; d_gene: .; v_gene: TRBV2; CDR3nt: TGTGCCAGCATCCGGGGGACTGCTCCCGGGAACAATGAGCAGTTCTTC; CDR3aa: CASIRGTAPGNNEQFF
abundance: .; j_gene: TRBJ1-2; d_gene: TRBD1; v_gene: TRBV30; CDR3nt: TGTGCCTGGAGTACCGGGACAGGACCTTATGGCTACACCTTC; CDR3aa: CAWSTGTGPYGYTF
abundance: once; j_gene: TRBJ2-7; d_gene: .; v_gene: TRBV6-6; CDR3nt: TGTGCCAGCAGCGGTTTGGGGCTACCCTACGAGCAGTACTTC; CDR3aa: CASSGLGLPYEQYF
abundance: .; j_gene: TRBJ2-7; d_gene: .; v_gene: TRBV5-4; CDR3nt: TGTGCCGCTTCCCAGGCGGGCGGCCACGAGCAGTACTTC; CDR3aa: CAASQAGGHEQYF
abundance: .; j_gene: TRBJ1-3; d_gene: .; v_gene: TRBV5-5; CDR3nt: TGTGCCAGCAGCTTGGAAGGGTATGGAAACACCATATATTTT; CDR3aa: CASSLEGYGNTIYF
abundance: .; j_gene: TRBJ1-1; d_gene: .; v_gene: TRBV7-9; CDR3nt: TGTGCCAGCAGCTTGAAGGAGAACACTGAAGCTTTCTTT; CDR3aa: CASSLKENTEAFF
abundance: many; j_gene: TRBJ1-1; d_gene: .; v_gene: TRBV6-5; CDR3nt: TGTGCCAGCAGTTTAACCGGACAGAGCACTGAAGCTTTCTTT; CDR3aa: CASSLTGQSTEAFF